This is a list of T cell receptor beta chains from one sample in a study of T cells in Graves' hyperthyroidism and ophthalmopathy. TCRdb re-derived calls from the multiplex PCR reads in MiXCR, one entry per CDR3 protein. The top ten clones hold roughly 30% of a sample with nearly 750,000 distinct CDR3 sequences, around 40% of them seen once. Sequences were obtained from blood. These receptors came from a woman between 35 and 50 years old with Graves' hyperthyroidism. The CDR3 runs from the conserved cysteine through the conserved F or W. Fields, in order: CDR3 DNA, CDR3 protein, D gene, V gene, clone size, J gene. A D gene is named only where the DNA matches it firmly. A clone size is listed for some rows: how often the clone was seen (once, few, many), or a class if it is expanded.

CDR3 DNA: TGTGCCAGCAGTACCGACAGGCTAAGCTCAGGGCGGGAGACCCAGTACTTC
CDR3 protein: CASSTDRLSSGRETQYF
D gene: -
V gene: TRBV2
clone size: -
J gene: TRBJ2-5

CDR3 DNA: TGTGCCAGTAGTATTTTTCGGGGTCCTTCCTACGAGCAGTACTTC
CDR3 protein: CASSIFRGPSYEQYF
D gene: -
V gene: TRBV19
clone size: -
J gene: TRBJ2-7

CDR3 DNA: TGTGCCAGCAGTTACTCGAAGGGACTAGCGGCCTACTTC
CDR3 protein: CASSYSKGLAAYF
D gene: TRBD2
V gene: TRBV6-5
clone size: many
J gene: TRBJ2-7

CDR3 DNA: TGTGCCATCAGTGAAGAGGTGGGGAATCAGCCCCAGCATTTT
CDR3 protein: CAISEEVGNQPQHF
D gene: -
V gene: TRBV10-3
clone size: few
J gene: TRBJ1-5

CDR3 DNA: TGTGCCAGCAGTGAGGGGGGGACCTCCTACGAGCAGTACTTC
CDR3 protein: CASSEGGTSYEQYF
D gene: TRBD2
V gene: TRBV6-1
clone size: -
J gene: TRBJ2-7

CDR3 DNA: TGTGCCAGCAGTTACCCCGGACAGGAAGATCAGCCCCAGCATTTT
CDR3 protein: CASSYPGQEDQPQHF
D gene: TRBD1
V gene: TRBV2
clone size: few
J gene: TRBJ1-5

CDR3 DNA: TGTGCTCTGTCACGGTCACCCGGGGAGCTGTTTTTT
CDR3 protein: CALSRSPGELFF
D gene: -
V gene: TRBV10-3
clone size: -
J gene: TRBJ2-2

CDR3 DNA: TGTGCCAGCAGCTTCGGTGCGACAGGGGGCTTGGAGGCCCAGTACTTC
CDR3 protein: CASSFGATGGLEAQYF
D gene: TRBD1
V gene: TRBV25-1
clone size: -
J gene: TRBJ2-5

CDR3 DNA: TGCGCCAGCAGCCAAGACCTGGCGGGAGTCGGGGAGACCCAGTACTTC
CDR3 protein: CASSQDLAGVGETQYF
D gene: TRBD2
V gene: TRBV4-3
clone size: many
J gene: TRBJ2-5

CDR3 DNA: TGTGCCAGCAGCTTAGGAGGGGTCTCTGGGGCCAACGTCCTGACTTTC
CDR3 protein: CASSLGGVSGANVLTF
D gene: -
V gene: TRBV7-9
clone size: many
J gene: TRBJ2-6

CDR3 DNA: TGTGCCAGCCGAAAAGGGACTAGCTATTACGAGCAGTACTTC
CDR3 protein: CASRKGTSYYEQYF
D gene: TRBD2
V gene: TRBV19
clone size: many
J gene: TRBJ2-7

CDR3 DNA: TGTGCCAGCAGTTACTCAAACCCTTTCTATGGCTACACCTTC
CDR3 protein: CASSYSNPFYGYTF
D gene: -
V gene: TRBV6-5
clone size: few
J gene: TRBJ1-2

CDR3 DNA: TGTGCCAGCAGCTTAGCGGTGGGTCAGCCCCAGTACTTC
CDR3 protein: CASSLAVGQPQYF
D gene: -
V gene: TRBV7-2
clone size: few
J gene: TRBJ2-5

CDR3 DNA: TGTGCCAGTAGTGACGGATCCTCTGGAAACACCATATATTTT
CDR3 protein: CASSDGSSGNTIYF
D gene: -
V gene: TRBV19
clone size: many
J gene: TRBJ1-3

CDR3 DNA: TGTGCCAGCAGTGGGGCGGGGGAGGGCAATCAGCCCCAGCATTTT
CDR3 protein: CASSGAGEGNQPQHF
D gene: -
V gene: TRBV25-1
clone size: many
J gene: TRBJ1-5

CDR3 DNA: TGCAGTACCACGGGTCGGGCAGGGGGCCCCAGGGAGACCCAGTACTTC
CDR3 protein: CSTTGRAGGPRETQYF
D gene: TRBD1
V gene: TRBV20-1
clone size: -
J gene: TRBJ2-5